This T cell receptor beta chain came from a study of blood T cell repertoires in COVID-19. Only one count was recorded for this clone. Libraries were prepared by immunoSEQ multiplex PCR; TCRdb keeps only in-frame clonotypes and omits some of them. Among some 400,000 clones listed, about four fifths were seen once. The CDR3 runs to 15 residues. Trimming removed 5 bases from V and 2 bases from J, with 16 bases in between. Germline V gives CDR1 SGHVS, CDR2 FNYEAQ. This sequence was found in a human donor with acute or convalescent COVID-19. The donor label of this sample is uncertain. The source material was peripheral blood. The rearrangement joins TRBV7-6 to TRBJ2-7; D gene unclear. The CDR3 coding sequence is TGTGCCAGCAGCAGAGGTTTTTCTCCAACCTACGAGCAGTACTTC. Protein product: CASSRGFSPTYEQYF.